This T cell receptor beta chain came from a study of siplizumab effects on memory and regulatory T cells. Profiling relied on immunoSEQ multiplex PCR, and the TCRdb table lists in-frame clones only, not all of them. The sample has tens of thousands of clones, over 80% seen once. Study-level findings and limits: Roughly 75-97% of proliferating CD4+ or CD8+ clones lacked a naive or memory phenotype that could be assigned.

From germline, CDR1 is SEHNR and CDR2 FQNEAQ (reference sequence). J was trimmed by 4 bases and V by 5 bases; bases with no gene match: 5. The CDR3 has 15 residues. A word on this clone: The antigen remains undetermined.

This clonotype was obtained from a human donor in good health. The chain is built from TRBV7-9 and TRBJ2-7; 13 bases map to TRBD2. The specimen sequenced was Tregs sorted from blood. The CDR3 DNA is TGTGCCAGCAGCCAAGGGACTAGCGGGACGTACGAGCAGTACTTC. It translates to CASSQGTSGTYEQYF.